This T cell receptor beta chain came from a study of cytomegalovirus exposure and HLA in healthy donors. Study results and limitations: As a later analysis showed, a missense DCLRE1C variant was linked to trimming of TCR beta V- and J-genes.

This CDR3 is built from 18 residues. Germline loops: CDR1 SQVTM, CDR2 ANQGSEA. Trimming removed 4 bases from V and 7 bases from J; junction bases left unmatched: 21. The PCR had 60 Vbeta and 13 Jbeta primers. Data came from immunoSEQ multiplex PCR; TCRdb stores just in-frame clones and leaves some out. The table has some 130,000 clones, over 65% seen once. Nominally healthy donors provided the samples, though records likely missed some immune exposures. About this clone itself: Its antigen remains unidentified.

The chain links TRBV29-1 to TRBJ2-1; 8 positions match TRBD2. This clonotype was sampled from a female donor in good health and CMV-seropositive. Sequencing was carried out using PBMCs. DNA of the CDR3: TGCAGCGTTGCGGGGAGGCGGGGGGCCCTCGAGGGGGAGAATGAGCAGTTCTTC. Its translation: CSVAGRRGALEGENEQFF.